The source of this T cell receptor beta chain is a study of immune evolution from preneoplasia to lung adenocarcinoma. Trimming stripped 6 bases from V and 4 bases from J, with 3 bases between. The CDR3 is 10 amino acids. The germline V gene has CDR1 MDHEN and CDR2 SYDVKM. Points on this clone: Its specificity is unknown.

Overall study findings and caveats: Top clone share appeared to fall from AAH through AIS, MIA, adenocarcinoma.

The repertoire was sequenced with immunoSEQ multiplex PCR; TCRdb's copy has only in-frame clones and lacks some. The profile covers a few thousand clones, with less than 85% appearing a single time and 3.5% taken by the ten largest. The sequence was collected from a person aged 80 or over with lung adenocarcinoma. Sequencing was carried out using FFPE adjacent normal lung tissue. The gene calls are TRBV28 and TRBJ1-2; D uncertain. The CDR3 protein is CASRSYGYTF. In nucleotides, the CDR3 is TGTGCCAGCAGGTCCTATGGCTACACCTTC.